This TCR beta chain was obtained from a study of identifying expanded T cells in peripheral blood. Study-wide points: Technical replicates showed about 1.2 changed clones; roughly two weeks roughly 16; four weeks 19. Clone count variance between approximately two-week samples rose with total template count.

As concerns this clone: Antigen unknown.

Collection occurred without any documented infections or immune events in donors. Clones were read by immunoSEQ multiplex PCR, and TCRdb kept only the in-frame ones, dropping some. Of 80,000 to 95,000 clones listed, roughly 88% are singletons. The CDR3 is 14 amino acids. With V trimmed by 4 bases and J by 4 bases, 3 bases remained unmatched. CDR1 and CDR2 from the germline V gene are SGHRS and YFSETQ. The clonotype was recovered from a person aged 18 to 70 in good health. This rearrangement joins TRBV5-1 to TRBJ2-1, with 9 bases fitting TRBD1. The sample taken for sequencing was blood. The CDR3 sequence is CASSSGQGYNEQFF. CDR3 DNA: TGCGCCAGCAGCAGTGGACAGGGGTACAATGAGCAGTTCTTC.